This passage covers 24 T cell receptor beta chains from one sample sequenced in a study of blood T cells in healthy people across ages. Combining a sample-barcoded 5' primer with a J-beta primer mix, a second PCR ran for roughly 7 to 11 cycles. TCRdb re-called the 5' RACE reads with MiXCR, one entry per CDR3 protein. The sample lists 890,000 or so distinct CDR3 sequences, 62% occurring once. Source material: blood. These receptors originate from a man aged 25 to 40 in good health.

This clonotype was seen more than once but under ten times. The V gene is TRBV12-3 or TRBV12-4, the J gene TRBJ2-4, with D perhaps matching TRBD1 (6 bases). The J call is in doubt because the DNA end fits TRBJ2-7 better. The CDR3 contains 16 residues. The CDR3 is CASTLFPPQTGYEQYF. In DNA form, the CDR3 reads TGTGCCAGCACCCTTTTTCCTCCTCAGACAGGCTACGAGCAGTACTTC.

J is TRBJ2-5 and V is TRBV20-1; 8 nucleotides match TRBD2. Germline V CDR1 and CDR2: DFQATT, SNEGSKA (reference sequence). J lost 2 bases, V lost 8 bases, and 16 bases had no gene match. This CDR3 is 16 amino acids long. The chain's CDR3 is CSSQPWASGHQETQYF. DNA for the CDR3: TGCAGTTCTCAACCCTGGGCTAGCGGGCATCAAGAGACCCAGTACTTC.

V usage is TRBV9 and J usage is TRBJ1-2; D is uncertain. V dropped 3 bases and J dropped 2 bases, with 14 bases sitting between them. Per the germline V gene, CDR1 is SGDLS and CDR2 is YYNGEE. CDR3 length: 15 residues. In DNA form, the CDR3 reads TGTGCCAGCAGCGCAGGAAACATCATCAACTATGGCTACACCTTC. This sequence encodes CASSAGNIINYGYTF.

V is TRBV12-3 or TRBV12-4 and J is TRBJ2-1; 8 positions agree with TRBD2. V lost 5 bases, J lost 6 bases, and 12 bases stayed unmatched. The CDR3 has 16 residues. The CDR3 reads CASSARGGADGNEQFF. The CDR3 DNA reads as TGTGCCAGCAGTGCCCGGGGGGGCGCTGATGGCAATGAGCAGTTCTTC.

The chain is built from TRBV20-1 and TRBJ2-1, with a weak D call TRBD2 (5 bases). Germline assignment: CDR1 DFQATT and CDR2 SNEGSKA (reference sequence). There are 17 residues in the CDR3. The V and J ends lost 1 base and 0 bases respectively, with 16 bases between them. The CDR3 DNA is TGCAGTGCTAGAGCCCCATCCTCGGGGAACTCCTACAATGAGCAGTTCTTC. Encoded protein: CSARAPSSGNSYNEQFF.

The rearrangement joins TRBV27 to TRBJ2-7; no clear D gene. The end of the DNA is better explained by TRBJ2-5, so the J call may be wrong. CDR3 length equals 16 residues. CDR1 is MNHEY, CDR2 SMNVEV, per germline (reference sequence). The CDR3 reads CASSPYDYRAQETQYF. CDR3 nucleotides: TGTGCCAGCAGTCCCTACGATTACCGCGCACAAGAGACCCAGTACTTC.

The V call is TRBV27, the J call TRBJ1-1; 7 bases are a match to TRBD1. The CDR3 runs 14 residues. The germline CDR1 and CDR2 sequences are MNHEY and SMNVEV (reference sequence). V shed 6 bases and J 1 base; nucleotides not matched to a gene: 5. CDR3 protein: CASRRQGGNTEAFF. In nucleotides, the CDR3 is TGTGCCAGCAGACGACAGGGAGGGAACACTGAAGCTTTCTTT.

The V call is TRBV18, the J call TRBJ2-1; the D gene is possibly TRBD2 (7 bases). Trimming took off 0 bases at V and 14 bases at J, with 11 bases between the two ends. CDR3 length: 12 residues. Germline V CDR1 and CDR2: KGHSH, LQKENI. CDR3 protein: CASSPPGEGEFF. The CDR3 region has the DNA TGTGCCAGCTCACCACCCGGGGAGGGGGAGTTCTTC.

This clonotype has a handful of counts. The CDR3, as DNA: TGTGCCAGCAGCTCCCGGTATTCCTACGAGCAGTACTTC. As protein: CASSSRYSYEQYF. This chain uses TRBV7-2 with TRBJ2-7, with D uncertain. V lost 4 bases to trimming and J lost 1 base, with 8 bases between them. Per germline, CDR1 SGHTA and CDR2 FQGNSA. This CDR3 has 13 amino acids.

The chain carries TRBV2 and TRBJ2-7, with 7 bases matching TRBD1. The CDR3 extends over 13 amino acids. The germline gives CDR1 SNHLY, CDR2 FYNNEI. V lost 6 bases, J lost 2 bases, and 4 bases stayed unmatched. The CDR3 loop is CASRMGQTYEQYF. The CDR3 DNA reads TGTGCCAGCAGAATGGGACAGACCTACGAGCAGTACTTC.

The chain combines TRBV20-1 with TRBJ1-2; D gene unclear. The length of the CDR3 is 12 residues. Trimming stripped 2 bases from V and 8 bases from J, with 12 bases between. Germline V gene data show CDR1 as DFQATT and CDR2 as SNEGSKA (reference sequence). CDR3 coding DNA: TGCAGTGCTAGAAGGCGGCTGGGCGGCTACACCTTC. Translation gives CSARRRLGGYTF.

The J gene is TRBJ2-3, the V gene TRBV20-1; 12 bases are shared with TRBD2. The CDR3 extends over 13 amino acids. Unmatched junction bases numbered 8, after V lost 4 bases and J lost 12 bases. Germline-derived CDR1 and CDR2 are DFQATT and SNEGSKA (reference sequence). The CDR3 DNA sequence: TGCAGTGCTACCTCTAGCGGGGGGGCGTTACAGTATTTT. It specifies CSATSSGGALQYF.

This clonotype was detected only a few times. CDR3 DNA: TGCGCCAGCAGCCAAGCTCCGGGGGTAGCGGGGTTGGGGAATGAGCAGTTCTTC. This translates into CASSQAPGVAGLGNEQFF. The chain joins TRBV4-3 to TRBJ2-1; TRBD2 matches 8 bases. Germline V lookup: CDR1 LGHNA, CDR2 YSLEER. The CDR3 spans 18 residues. Trimming took 1 base from V and 7 from J; bases not matched to a gene: 15.

With regard to this clonotype: A much larger clone lies a single base off, so this may be a read error. This chain uses TRBV30 with TRBJ2-1; TRBD1 might be the D (6 bases). This CDR3 has 14 residues. Germline V gives CDR1 GTSNPN, CDR2 SVGIG (reference sequence). DNA of the CDR3: TGTGCCTGGACCCCAGGGGCAAAGGCCAATGTGCAGTTCTTC. Its protein is CAWTPGAKANVQFF.

The chain has TRBV27 and TRBJ2-1, with a tentative D call TRBD2 (5 bases). CDR1 MNHEY and CDR2 SMNVEV come from the germline V gene (reference sequence). Trimming stripped 0 bases from V and 1 base from J, with 19 bases between. This CDR3 contains 19 residues. CDR3 sequence: CASSLSIPLAVESYNEQFF. CDR3 bases: TGTGCCAGCAGTTTATCGATCCCTCTAGCTGTAGAATCCTACAATGAGCAGTTCTTC.

This clonotype was observed a few times. The junction differs from germline at one of its ends, possibly a read error. This sequence joins TRBV12-3 or TRBV12-4 and TRBJ2-3; 12 positions agree with TRBD2. The CDR3 consists of 17 residues. The DNA of the CDR3 is TGTGCCACCGAGAGGGGACTAGCGGGTCCTGGCACGGATACGCAGTATTTT. Amino acids: CATERGLAGPGTDTQYF.

The CDR3 loop reads CASSASRGGTEAFF. CDR3 DNA: TGCGCCAGCAGCGCGTCGAGGGGTGGGACTGAAGCTTTCTTT. The chain combines TRBV5-1 with TRBJ1-1; weak D call: TRBD1 (5 bases). V was trimmed by 4 bases and J by 5 bases, leaving 15 bases between them. This CDR3 contains 14 residues. The germline gives CDR1 SGHRS, CDR2 YFSETQ. Full variable domain (missing parts from reference TRBV5-1 and TRBJ1-1): KAGVTQTPRYLIKTRGQQVTLSCSPISGHRSVSWYQQTPGQGLQFLFEYFSETQRNKGNFPGRFSGRQFSNSRSEMNVSTLELGDSALYLCASSASRGGTEAFFGQGTRLTVV.

The chain links TRBV7-3 to TRBJ2-7; 8 bases are a match to TRBD2. The germline V gene encodes CDR1 SGHTA and CDR2 FQGTGA. J was trimmed by 5 bases and V by 0 bases; bases with no gene match: 9. The CDR3 is made up of 16 amino acids. The CDR3 nucleotides are TGTGCCAGCAGCTTAACGCACCTAGCGGGCTTACACGAGCAGTACTTC. It specifies CASSLTHLAGLHEQYF. Drawing the rest from reference TRBV7-3 and TRBJ2-7, the complete variable domain is GAGVSQTPSNKVTEKGKYVELRCDPISGHTALYWYRQSLGQGPEFLIYFQGTGAADDSGLPNDRFFAVRPEGSVSTLKIQRTERGDSAVYLCASSLTHLAGLHEQYFGPGTRLTVT.

V and J are TRBV28 and TRBJ2-5; D is unresolved. This CDR3 spans 11 amino acids. In germline, CDR1 is MDHEN, CDR2 SYDVKM. V lost 3 bases and J lost 7, with 6 bases in between. CDR3 amino acids: CASSFVGTQYF. CDR3 DNA sequence: TGTGCCAGCAGTTTCGTAGGGACCCAGTACTTC.

The chain couples TRBV10-3 to TRBJ2-7; tentatively, D is TRBD2 (5 bases). The CDR3 sequence is 14 residues long. The V end lost 11 bases, the J end lost 2 bases, and 19 bases lay between the germline ends. Germline V gene sequence: CDR1 ENHRY, CDR2 SYGVKD. CDR3 sequence reads: CAASPASGPYEQYF. The CDR3 nucleotides are TGTGCCGCCTCCCCGGCCAGCGGCCCCTACGAGCAGTACTTC.

This chain joins TRBV7-2 and TRBJ2-1, with 10 bases that match TRBD1. This CDR3 has 13 residues. Losses at the gene ends were 4 bases for V and 9 bases for J; bases not matched to a gene: 3. Germline CDR1 and CDR2: SGHTA and FQGNSA. The CDR3 spells CASSSTGGLEQFF. For the CDR3, the DNA is TGTGCCAGCAGCTCGACAGGGGGCCTTGAGCAGTTCTTC.

The V and J genes are TRBV12-3 or TRBV12-4 and TRBJ1-5, with TRBD1 matching over 9 bases. The CDR3 extends over 14 amino acids. V dropped 5 bases and J dropped 9; count of bases not matched to a gene: 8. Here the CDR3 reads CASSQQGAFRPQHF. The CDR3 DNA follows: TGTGCCAGCAGTCAACAGGGGGCTTTTCGGCCCCAGCATTTT.

V and J are TRBV4-2 and TRBJ1-2; D unresolved. Per the germline V gene, CDR1 is LGHNA and CDR2 is YNFKEQ. V gave up 0 bases and J gave up 8 bases, with 16 bases separating them. The CDR3 runs 15 residues. The CDR3 spells CASSQDFTRQEGYTF. The CDR3 coding sequence is TGTGCCAGCAGCCAAGATTTCACCCGTCAGGAGGGCTACACCTTC.

This chain connects TRBV20-1 to TRBJ2-5; D remains unclear. The J call may be incorrect, as the DNA end agrees better with TRBJ2-7. There are 12 residues in the CDR3. Germline-derived CDR1 and CDR2 are DFQATT and SNEGSKA (reference sequence). The CDR3 nucleotides are TGCAGTGCTAACCATTTAGCCCACGAGCAGTACTTC. Encoded protein: CSANHLAHEQYF.